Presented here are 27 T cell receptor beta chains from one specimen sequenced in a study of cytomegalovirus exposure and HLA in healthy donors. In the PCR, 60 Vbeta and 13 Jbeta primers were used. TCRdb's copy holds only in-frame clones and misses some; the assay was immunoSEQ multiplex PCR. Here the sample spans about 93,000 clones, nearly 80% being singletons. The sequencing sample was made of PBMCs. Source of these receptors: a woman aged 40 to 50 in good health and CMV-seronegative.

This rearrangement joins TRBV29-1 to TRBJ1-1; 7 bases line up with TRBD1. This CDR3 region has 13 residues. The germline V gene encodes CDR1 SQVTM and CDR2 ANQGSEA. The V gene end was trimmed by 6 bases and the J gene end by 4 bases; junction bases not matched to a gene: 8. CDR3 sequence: CSVVLWTGTEAFF. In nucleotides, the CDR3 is TGCAGCGTCGTTCTCTGGACAGGCACTGAAGCTTTCTTT.

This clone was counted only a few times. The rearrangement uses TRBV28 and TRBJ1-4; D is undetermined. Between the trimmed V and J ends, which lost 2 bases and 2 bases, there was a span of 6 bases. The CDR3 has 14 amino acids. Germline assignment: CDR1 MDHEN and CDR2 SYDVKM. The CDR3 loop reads CASSLQVTNEKLFF. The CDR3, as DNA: TGTGCCAGCAGTTTACAGGTGACTAATGAAAAACTGTTTTTT.

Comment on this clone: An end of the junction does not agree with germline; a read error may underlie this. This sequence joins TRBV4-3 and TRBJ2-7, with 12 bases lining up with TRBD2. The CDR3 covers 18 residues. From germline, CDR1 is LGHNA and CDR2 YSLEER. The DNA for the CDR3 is TGCCCCAGCAGCCAAGCCTCTTCTCTAGCGGGAGGGCCTTACGAGCAGTACTTC. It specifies CPSSQASSLAGGPYEQYF.

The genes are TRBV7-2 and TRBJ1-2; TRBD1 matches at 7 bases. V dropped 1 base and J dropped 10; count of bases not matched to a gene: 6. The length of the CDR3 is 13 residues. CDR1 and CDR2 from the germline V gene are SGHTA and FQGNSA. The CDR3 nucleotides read TGTGCCAGCAGCTTAGACTACAGGGGTGCCTACACCTTC. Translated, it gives CASSLDYRGAYTF.

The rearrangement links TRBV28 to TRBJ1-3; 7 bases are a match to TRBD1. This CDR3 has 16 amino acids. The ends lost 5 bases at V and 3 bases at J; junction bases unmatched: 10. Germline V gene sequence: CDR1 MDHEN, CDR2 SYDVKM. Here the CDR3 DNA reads TGTGCCAGCAGTATAGGGGGCGCAGAGATTGGAAACACCATATATTTT. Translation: CASSIGGAEIGNTIYF.

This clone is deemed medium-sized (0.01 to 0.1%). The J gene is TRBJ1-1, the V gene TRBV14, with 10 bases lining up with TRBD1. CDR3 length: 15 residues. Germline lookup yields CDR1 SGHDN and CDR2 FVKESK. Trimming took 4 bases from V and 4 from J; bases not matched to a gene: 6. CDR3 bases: TGTGCCAGCAGCCTTGGACAGGGGGGGAGCACTGAAGCTTTCTTT. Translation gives CASSLGQGGSTEAFF.

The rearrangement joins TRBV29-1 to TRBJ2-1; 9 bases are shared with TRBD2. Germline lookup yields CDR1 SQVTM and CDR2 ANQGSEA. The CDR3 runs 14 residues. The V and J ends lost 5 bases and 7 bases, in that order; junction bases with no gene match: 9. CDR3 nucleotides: TGCAGCGTTCGGGCTAGCGGGAATCGGAATGAGCAGTTCTTC. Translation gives CSVRASGNRNEQFF.

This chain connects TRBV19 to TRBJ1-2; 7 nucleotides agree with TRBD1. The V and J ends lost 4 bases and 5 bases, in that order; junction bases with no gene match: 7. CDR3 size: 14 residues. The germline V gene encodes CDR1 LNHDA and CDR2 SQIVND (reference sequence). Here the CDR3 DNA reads TGTGCCAGTAGTAAACCCGGGACAGATTATGGCTACACCTTC. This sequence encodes CASSKPGTDYGYTF.

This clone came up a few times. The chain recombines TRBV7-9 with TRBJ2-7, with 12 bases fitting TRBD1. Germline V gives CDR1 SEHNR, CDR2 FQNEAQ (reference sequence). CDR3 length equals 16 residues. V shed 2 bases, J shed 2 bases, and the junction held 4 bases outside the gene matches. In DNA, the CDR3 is TGTGCCAGCAGCTTACCTTGGGACAGGGGGCCCTACGAGCAGTACTTC. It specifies CASSLPWDRGPYEQYF.

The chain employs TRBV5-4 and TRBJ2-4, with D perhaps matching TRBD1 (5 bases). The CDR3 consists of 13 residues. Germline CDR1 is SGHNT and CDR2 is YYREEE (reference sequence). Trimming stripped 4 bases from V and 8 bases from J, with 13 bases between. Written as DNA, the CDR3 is TGTGCCAGCAGCCTCACGACCAGGGACATTCAGTACTTC. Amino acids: CASSLTTRDIQYF.

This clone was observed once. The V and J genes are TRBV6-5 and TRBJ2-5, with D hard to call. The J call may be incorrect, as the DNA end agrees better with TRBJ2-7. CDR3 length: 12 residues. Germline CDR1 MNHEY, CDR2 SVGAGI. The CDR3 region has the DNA TGTGCCAGCAGTATGTCCTCCTACGAGCAGTACTTC. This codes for CASSMSSYEQYF.

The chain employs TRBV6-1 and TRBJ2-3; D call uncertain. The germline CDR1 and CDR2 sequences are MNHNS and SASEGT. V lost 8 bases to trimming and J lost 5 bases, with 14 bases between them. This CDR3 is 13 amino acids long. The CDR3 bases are TGTGCCAGCTCTAAGAGTTTTATAGATACGCAGTATTTT. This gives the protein CASSKSFIDTQYF.

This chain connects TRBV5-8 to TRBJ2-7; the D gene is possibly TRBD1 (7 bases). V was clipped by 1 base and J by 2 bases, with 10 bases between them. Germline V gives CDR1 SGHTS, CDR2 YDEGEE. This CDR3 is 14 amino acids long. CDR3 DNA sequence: TGTGCCAGCAGCTTGTTCAGGGGGGCCTACGAGCAGTACTTC. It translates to CASSLFRGAYEQYF.

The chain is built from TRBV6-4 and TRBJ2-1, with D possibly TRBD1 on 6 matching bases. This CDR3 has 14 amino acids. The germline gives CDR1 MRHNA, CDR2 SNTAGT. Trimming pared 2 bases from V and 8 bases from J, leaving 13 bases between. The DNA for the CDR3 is TGTGCCAGCAGTGACGGGCAGGGGTCGGATGAGCAGTTCTTC. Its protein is CASSDGQGSDEQFF.

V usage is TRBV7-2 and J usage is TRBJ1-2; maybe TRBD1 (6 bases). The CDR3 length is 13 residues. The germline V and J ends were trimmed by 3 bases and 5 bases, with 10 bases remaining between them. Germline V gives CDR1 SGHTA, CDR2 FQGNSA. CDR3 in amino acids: CASSLRQGYGYTF. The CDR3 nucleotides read TGTGCCAGCAGCTTGCGGCAGGGGTATGGCTACACCTTC.

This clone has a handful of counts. The CDR3 loop reads CASSSWTGRHTEAFF. In nucleotides, the CDR3 is TGTGCCAGCAGCTCCTGGACAGGGAGGCACACTGAAGCTTTCTTT. This sequence joins TRBV5-4 and TRBJ1-1; 8 bases are shared with TRBD1. Germline V gives CDR1 SGHNT, CDR2 YYREEE (reference sequence). The CDR3 is made up of 15 amino acids. J was trimmed by 3 bases and V by 3 bases; bases with no gene match: 7. Full variable domain (rest looked up from reference TRBV5-4 and TRBJ1-1): ETGVTQSPTHLIKTRGQQVTLRCSSQSGHNTVSWYQQALGQGPQFIFQYYREEENGRGNFPPRFSGLQFPNYSSELNVNALELDDSALYLCASSSWTGRHTEAFFGQGTRLTVV.

The DNA for the CDR3 is TGTGCCAGCAGCCGAGTCCCGGCCGGGACTATTCTCTACGAGCAGTACTTC. It yields the protein CASSRVPAGTILYEQYF. This sequence joins TRBV7-3 and TRBJ2-7; 7 nucleotides line up with TRBD2. Germline V gene data show CDR1 as SGHTA and CDR2 as FQGTGA. The CDR3 length is 17 residues. V gave up 5 bases and J gave up 3 bases; unmatched junction bases: 16.

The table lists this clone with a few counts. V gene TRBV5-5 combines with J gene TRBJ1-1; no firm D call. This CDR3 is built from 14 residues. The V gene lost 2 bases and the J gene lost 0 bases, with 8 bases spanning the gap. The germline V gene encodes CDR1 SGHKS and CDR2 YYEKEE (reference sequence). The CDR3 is CASSLRSMNTEAFF. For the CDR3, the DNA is TGTGCCAGCAGCTTAAGGAGTATGAACACTGAAGCTTTCTTT. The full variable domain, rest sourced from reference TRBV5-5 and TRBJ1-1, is DAGVTQSPTHLIKTRGQQVTLRCSPISGHKSVSWYQQVLGQGPQFIFQYYEKEERGRGNFPDRFSARQFPNYSSELNVNALLLGDSALYLCASSLRSMNTEAFFGQGTRLTVV.

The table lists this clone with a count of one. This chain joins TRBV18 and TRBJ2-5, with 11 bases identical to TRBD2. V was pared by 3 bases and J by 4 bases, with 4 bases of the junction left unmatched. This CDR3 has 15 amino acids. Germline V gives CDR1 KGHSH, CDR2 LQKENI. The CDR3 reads CASSPGLAEGETQYF. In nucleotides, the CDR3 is TGTGCCAGCTCACCGGGACTAGCGGAGGGAGAGACCCAGTACTTC.

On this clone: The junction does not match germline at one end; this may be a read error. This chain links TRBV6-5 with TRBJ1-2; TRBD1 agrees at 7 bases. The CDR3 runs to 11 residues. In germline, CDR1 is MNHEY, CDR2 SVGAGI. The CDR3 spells CASSYSCGQVF. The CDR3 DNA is TGTGCCAGCAGTTACTCCTGTGGACAGGTCTTC.

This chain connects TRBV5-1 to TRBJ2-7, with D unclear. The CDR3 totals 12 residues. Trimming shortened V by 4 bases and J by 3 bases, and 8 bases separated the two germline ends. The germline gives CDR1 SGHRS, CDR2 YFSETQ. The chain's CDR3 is CASSTDRYEQYF. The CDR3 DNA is TGCGCCAGCAGCACAGACCGCTACGAGCAGTACTTC.

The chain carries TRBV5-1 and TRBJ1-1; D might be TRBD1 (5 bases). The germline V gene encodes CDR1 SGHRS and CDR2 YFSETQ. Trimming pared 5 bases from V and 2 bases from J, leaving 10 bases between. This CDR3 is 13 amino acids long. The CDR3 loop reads CASRRDQNTEAFF. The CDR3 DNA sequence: TGCGCCAGCAGGCGGGACCAAAACACTGAAGCTTTCTTT. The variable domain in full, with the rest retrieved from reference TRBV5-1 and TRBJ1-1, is KAGVTQTPRYLIKTRGQQVTLSCSPISGHRSVSWYQQTPGQGLQFLFEYFSETQRNKGNFPGRFSGRQFSNSRSEMNVSTLELGDSALYLCASRRDQNTEAFFGQGTRLTVV.

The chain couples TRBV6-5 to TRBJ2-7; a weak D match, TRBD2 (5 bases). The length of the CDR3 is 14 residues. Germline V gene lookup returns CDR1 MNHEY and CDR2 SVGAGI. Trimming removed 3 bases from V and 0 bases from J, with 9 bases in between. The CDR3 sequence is CASSYPGSSYEQYF. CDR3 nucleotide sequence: TGTGCCAGCAGTTATCCGGGATCCTCCTACGAGCAGTACTTC.

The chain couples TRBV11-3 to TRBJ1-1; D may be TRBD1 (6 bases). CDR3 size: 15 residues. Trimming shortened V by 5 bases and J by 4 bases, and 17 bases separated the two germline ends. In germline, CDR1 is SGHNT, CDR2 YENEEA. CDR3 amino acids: CASSPGAGAPTEAFF. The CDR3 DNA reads TGTGCCAGCAGCCCCGGGGCAGGGGCGCCCACTGAAGCTTTCTTT.

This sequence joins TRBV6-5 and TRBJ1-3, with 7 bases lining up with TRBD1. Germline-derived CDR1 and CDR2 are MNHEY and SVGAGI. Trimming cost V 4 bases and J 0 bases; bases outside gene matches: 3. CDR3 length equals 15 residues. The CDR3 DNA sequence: TGTGCCAGCAGTTCGACAGGGAGCTCTGGAAACACCATATATTTT. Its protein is CASSSTGSSGNTIYF.

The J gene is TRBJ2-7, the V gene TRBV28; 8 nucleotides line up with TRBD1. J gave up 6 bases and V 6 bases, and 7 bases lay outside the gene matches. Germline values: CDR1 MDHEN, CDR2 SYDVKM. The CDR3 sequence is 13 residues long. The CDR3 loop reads CASSVTGVGEQYF. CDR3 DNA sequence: TGTGCCAGCAGCGTGACAGGGGTGGGCGAGCAGTACTTC.

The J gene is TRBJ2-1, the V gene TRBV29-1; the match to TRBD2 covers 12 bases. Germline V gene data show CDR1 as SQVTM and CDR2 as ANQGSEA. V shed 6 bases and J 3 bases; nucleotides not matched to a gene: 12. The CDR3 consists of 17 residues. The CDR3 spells CSVEASGRGKVYNEQFF. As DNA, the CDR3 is TGCAGCGTAGAGGCTAGCGGGAGGGGAAAGGTCTACAATGAGCAGTTCTTC.